Presented here are 13 T cell receptor beta chains from one specimen sequenced in a study of sequential checkpoint blockade in melanoma. The assay was immunoSEQ multiplex PCR, and TCRdb's table has in-frame clones only and misses some. The sample lists some 17,000 clones, 65% to 80% occurring once. Documented treatment: randomized to nivolumab then ipilimumab (arm A) or the reverse (arm B). Sequenced material: CD8+ T cells sorted from blood (inferred from file names), taken from a patient given nivolumab and ipilimumab in sequence. These receptors were taken from a human donor with melanoma.

The V gene is TRBV6-1, the J gene TRBJ1-1; D gene uncertain. The CDR3 covers 12 residues. CDR1 is MNHNS, CDR2 SASEGT, per germline. With 6 bases removed from V and 0 bases from J, the gap between germline ends came to 5 bases. The CDR3 DNA follows: TGTGCCAGCAGCTATTTGAACACTGAAGCTTTCTTT. This translates into CASSYLNTEAFF.

This chain uses TRBV9 with TRBJ2-2; 7 bases are a match to TRBD1. The trim removed 0 bases at V and 3 bases at J, leaving 11 bases unmatched. CDR1 and CDR2 from the germline V gene are SGDLS and YYNGEE. The CDR3 is 18 amino acids. The CDR3 nucleotides are TGTGCCAGCAGCGTAGACGGTCCAGGACAGGTCGACACCGGGGAGCTGTTTTTT. Its protein is CASSVDGPGQVDTGELFF.

The rearrangement joins TRBV5-4 to TRBJ1-6; D unresolved. The CDR3 is 14 amino acids. Trimming shortened V by 2 bases and J by 0 bases, and 3 bases separated the two germline ends. Germline V lookup: CDR1 SGHNT, CDR2 YYREEE (reference sequence). CDR3 loop: CASSFGSYNSPLHF. In nucleotides, the CDR3 is TGTGCCAGCAGCTTCGGCTCCTATAATTCACCCCTCCACTTT. Full variable domain (rest looked up from reference TRBV5-4 and TRBJ1-6): ETGVTQSPTHLIKTRGQQVTLRCSSQSGHNTVSWYQQALGQGPQFIFQYYREEENGRGNFPPRFSGLQFPNYSSELNVNALELDDSALYLCASSFGSYNSPLHFGNGTRLTVT.

This sequence joins TRBV7-8 and TRBJ2-7; a possible D gene is TRBD1 (5 bases). The CDR3 covers 15 residues. From germline, CDR1 is SGHVS and CDR2 FQNEAQ. Trimming cost V 0 bases and J 4 bases, with 13 bases left between them. The CDR3 nucleotides read TGTGCCAGCAGCTTAGCGGCTACAGGTAGATACGAGCAGTACTTC. Translation gives CASSLAATGRYEQYF. Supplemented by reference TRBV7-8 and TRBJ2-7, the full variable domain reads GAGVSQSPRYKVAKRGQDVALRCDPISGHVSLFWYQQALGQGPEFLTYFQNEAQLDKSGLPSDRFFAERPEGSVSTLKIQRTQQEDSAVYLCASSLAATGRYEQYFGPGTRLTVT.

A remark on this clone: Other DNA sequences in the sample encode the same CDR3. This rearrangement joins TRBV7-3 to TRBJ2-1; 9 positions match TRBD2. This CDR3 comprises 16 residues. Germline CDR1 reads SGHTA; CDR2 reads FQGTGA. With 5 bases clipped from V and 0 bases from J, the junction kept 5 bases outside the gene matches. In DNA, the CDR3 is TGTGCCAGCAGCCCCCTAGCGGGAAGCTCCTACAATGAGCAGTTCTTC. Its translation is CASSPLAGSSYNEQFF.

The V gene is TRBV10-1, the J gene TRBJ2-3, with 7 bases fitting TRBD2. Losses at the gene ends were 0 bases for V and 4 bases for J; bases not matched to a gene: 7. The CDR3 consists of 16 residues. Germline-derived CDR1 and CDR2 are WNHNN and SYGVQD (reference sequence). Written as DNA, the CDR3 is TGCGCCAGCAGTGAGTCGATGGGGGGGTGGTCAGATACGCAGTATTTT. This codes for CASSESMGGWSDTQYF.

This chain links TRBV4-3 with TRBJ2-6, with D perhaps matching TRBD1 (6 bases). Trimming pared 4 bases from V and 2 bases from J, leaving 9 bases between. The germline gives CDR1 LGHNA, CDR2 YSLEER. The CDR3 is 15 residues long. As DNA, the CDR3 is TGCGCCAGCAGCCCTGGGGACACTGGGGCCAACGTCCTGACTTTC. Its translation is CASSPGDTGANVLTF.

The chain is built from TRBV6-1 and TRBJ2-7, with a possible D match to TRBD1 (5 bases). From germline, CDR1 is MNHNS and CDR2 SASEGT. V dropped 7 bases and J dropped 1 base, with 14 bases sitting between them. The CDR3 runs to 14 residues. CDR3 sequence (DNA): TGTGCCAGCAAGGACACGGACGATTCCTACGAGCAGTACTTC. Translating gives CASKDTDDSYEQYF.

In its sample, this clone was seen once. The rearrangement links TRBV9 to TRBJ2-7; a weak D match, TRBD2 (6 bases). Between the trimmed V and J ends, which lost 0 bases and 6 bases, there was a span of 16 bases. The CDR3 runs 15 residues. CDR1 and CDR2 from the germline V gene are SGDLS and YYNGEE. This chain's CDR3 is CASSVGDGGVGEQYF. The CDR3 coding sequence is TGTGCCAGCAGCGTAGGGGACGGCGGGGTTGGCGAGCAGTACTTC.

V and J are TRBV4-3 and TRBJ2-1; 7 positions match TRBD2. This CDR3 has 16 residues. Losses at the gene ends were 0 bases for V and 0 bases for J; bases not matched to a gene: 2. The germline CDR1 and CDR2 sequences are LGHNA and YSLEER. DNA for the CDR3: TGCGCCAGCAGCCAAGAAGTAGCGGGCTCCTACAATGAGCAGTTCTTC. It codes for CASSQEVAGSYNEQFF.

This clone appeared a few times. The chain is built from TRBV9 and TRBJ1-2; TRBD1 matches 7 bases. The CDR3 runs to 16 residues. In germline, CDR1 is SGDLS, CDR2 YYNGEE. Trimming took 3 bases from V and 0 from J; bases not matched to a gene: 8. In nucleotides, the CDR3 is TGTGCCAGCAGCGCCCCCGCAGGGGGACCTAACTATGGCTACACCTTC. This encodes CASSAPAGGPNYGYTF.

The gene calls are TRBV27 and TRBJ2-1; 10 bases agree with TRBD2. Per germline, CDR1 MNHEY and CDR2 SMNVEV (reference sequence). CDR3 size: 16 residues. Trimming cost V 4 bases and J 3 bases; bases outside gene matches: 6. CDR3 coding DNA: TGTGCCAGCAGTTCTAGCGGGGGCCCGGTCTACAATGAGCAGTTCTTC. It specifies CASSSSGGPVYNEQFF.

This chain links TRBV5-4 with TRBJ2-5, with a possible D match to TRBD1 (6 bases). The DNA matches TRBJ2-7 better at its end, which makes the J call doubtful. The CDR3 runs 13 residues. Germline loops: CDR1 SGHNT, CDR2 YYREEE (reference sequence). CDR3 coding DNA: TGTGCCAGCAGCTCGCGGACAGCCTACGAGCAGTACTTC. Amino acids: CASSSRTAYEQYF.